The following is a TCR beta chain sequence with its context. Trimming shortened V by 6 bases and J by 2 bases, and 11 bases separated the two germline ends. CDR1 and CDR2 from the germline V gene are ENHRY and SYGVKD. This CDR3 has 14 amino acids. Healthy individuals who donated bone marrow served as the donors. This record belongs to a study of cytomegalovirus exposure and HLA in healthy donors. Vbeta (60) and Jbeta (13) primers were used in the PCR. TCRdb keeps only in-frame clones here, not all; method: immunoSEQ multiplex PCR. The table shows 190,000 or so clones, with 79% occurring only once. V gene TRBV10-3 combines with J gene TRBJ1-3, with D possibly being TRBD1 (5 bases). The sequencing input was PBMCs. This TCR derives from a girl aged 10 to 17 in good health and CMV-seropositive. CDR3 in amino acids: CAIRAGLAGNTIYF. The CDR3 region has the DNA TGTGCCATCAGAGCAGGGTTAGCTGGAAACACCATATATTTT.